This section outlines one T cell receptor beta chain sequence together with its context. Its antigen is not known. This sample stems from a study of T cells in Graves' hyperthyroidism and ophthalmopathy. Diagnosis of hyperthyroidism was new in patients aged 18 to 65, and its duration was under 2 months. On the basis of clinical symptoms, serum thyroxine and TRAb, thyroid ultrasound and orbital computed tomography, diagnoses were made. Trimming stripped 2 bases from V and 4 bases from J, with 5 bases between. The germline V gene has CDR1 WNHNN and CDR2 SYGVQD (reference sequence). The CDR3 is 13 amino acids. Study conclusions and caveats: Most expanded thyroid clonotypes above 0.001 recurred in blood.

The source material, RNA transcripts, was used to amplify TCR beta CDR3 regions. A first-round RT-PCR of the TCR CDR3 used the HTBI primer set. TCRdb fed the multiplex PCR reads into MiXCR, producing one record per CDR3 protein. The sample carries roughly 580,000 distinct CDR3 sequences, around 42% recorded once. The material sequenced was peripheral blood or thyroid tissue (not recorded which). This sequence was found in a woman aged 18-29 years with Graves' hyperthyroidism. The V gene is TRBV10-1, the J gene TRBJ2-2; D is ambiguous. The CDR3 DNA follows: TGCGCCAGCAGTGAGGATCCCACCGGGGAGCTGTTTTTT. It codes for CASSEDPTGELFF.